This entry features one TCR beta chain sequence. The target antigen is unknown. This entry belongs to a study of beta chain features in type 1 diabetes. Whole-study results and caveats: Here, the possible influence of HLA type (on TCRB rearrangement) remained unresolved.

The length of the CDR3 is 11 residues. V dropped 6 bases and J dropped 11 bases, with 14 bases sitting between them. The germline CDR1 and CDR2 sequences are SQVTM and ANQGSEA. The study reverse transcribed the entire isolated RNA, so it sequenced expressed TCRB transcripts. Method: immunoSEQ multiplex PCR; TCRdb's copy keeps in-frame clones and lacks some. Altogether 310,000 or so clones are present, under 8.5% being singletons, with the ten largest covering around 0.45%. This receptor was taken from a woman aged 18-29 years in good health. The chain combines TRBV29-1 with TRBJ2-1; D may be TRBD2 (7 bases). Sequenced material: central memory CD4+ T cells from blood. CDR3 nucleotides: TGCAGCGTGAAAGGGGGGGACAAGCAGTTCTTC. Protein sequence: CSVKGGDKQFF.